These T cell receptor beta chains were read from a single sample in a study of shared clonotypes between healthy human individuals. Produced via immunoSEQ multiplex PCR; TCRdb's table is partial and in-frame only. The sample lists hundreds of thousands of clones, around 80% occurring once. The sequenced sample was PBMCs. The receptors here all came from a woman aged 40 to 50 in good health. Some clones in this sample may be carry-over from other donors' samples. The CDR3 runs from the conserved cysteine through the conserved F or W. D genes are given only for firm matches. A clone size is listed for some rows: how often the clone was seen (once, few, many), or a class if it is expanded.

CASSVRLAEADTQYF TGTGCCAGCAGCGTGCGACTAGCGGAAGCAGATACGCAGTATTTT TRBJ2-3 TRBV9 TRBD2 NA
CASSLTGGPDEQFF TGTGCCAGCAGCTTAACTGGAGGGCCCGATGAGCAGTTCTTC TRBJ2-1 TRBV7-2 NA NA
CASTGGHSNTEAFF TGTGCCAGCACTGGGGGACACTCGAACACTGAAGCTTTCTTT TRBJ1-1 TRBV2 NA NA
CASSVGSVPQETQYF TGTGCCAGCAGCGTAGGGTCCGTCCCCCAAGAGACCCAGTACTTC TRBJ2-5 TRBV9 NA once
CSVTGLNTEAFF TGCAGCGTTACAGGGTTGAACACTGAAGCTTTCTTT TRBJ1-1 TRBV29-1 NA NA
CASSIMTGGYEQYF TGTGCCAGTAGTATAATGACCGGGGGCTACGAGCAGTACTTC TRBJ2-7 TRBV19 NA once
CASSMGLAYLKNIQYF TGTGCCAGCAGCATGGGACTAGCGTACTTAAAAAACATTCAGTACTTC TRBJ2-4 TRBV6-6 TRBD2 NA
CASSGDTGQPQHF TGTGCCAGCAGTGGCGATACGGGGCAGCCCCAGCATTTT TRBJ1-5 TRBV2 NA once
CASTLPGGTTEAFF TGTGCCAGCACGTTGCCAGGGGGCACAACTGAAGCTTTCTTT TRBJ1-1 TRBV2 TRBD1 NA
CASSADRTSGRVYEQYF TGTGCCAGTAGTGCTGACCGGACTAGCGGGAGGGTTTACGAGCAGTACTTC TRBJ2-7 TRBV19 TRBD2 few
CASSSPGREGPRTDTQYF TGTGCCAGCAGCTCCCCGGGGAGGGAGGGGCCGCGCACAGATACGCAGTATTTT TRBJ2-3 TRBV5-4 TRBD2 once
CATSRGGSPEAFF TGTGCCACCAGCAGAGGTGGTTCTCCTGAAGCTTTCTTT TRBJ1-1 TRBV15 NA NA
CASSQRETQYF TGTGCCAGCAGCCAGCGAGAGACCCAGTACTTC TRBJ2-5 TRBV2 NA NA
CASSPLRSTDTQYF TGTGCTAGCAGCCCCCTGCGGAGCACAGATACGCAGTATTTT TRBJ2-3 TRBV7-7 NA NA
CASSQDVWTAGAQYF TGCGCCAGCAGCCAAGATGTGTGGACTGCCGGGGCCCAGTACTTC TRBJ2-5 TRBV4-3 NA once
CASSFSPNGELFF TGCGCCAGCAGCTTTTCCCCGAACGGGGAGCTGTTTTTT TRBJ2-2 TRBV5-1 NA few
CASRIQGAGEKLFF TGTGCCAGCAGGATTCAGGGGGCGGGTGAAAAACTGTTTTTT TRBJ1-4 TRBV28 TRBD1 NA
CAWSDQGGGIQYF TGTGCCTGGAGTGACCAGGGTGGCGGCATTCAGTACTTC TRBJ2-4 TRBV30 NA few
CASSPGQATNEKLFF TGTGCCAGCAGCCCGGGACAGGCAACTAATGAAAAACTGTTTTTT TRBJ1-4 TRBV28 TRBD1 NA
CASKSGGSVYTQYF TGTGCCAGCAAGTCTGGGGGCTCGGTTTATACGCAGTATTTT TRBJ2-3 TRBV28 NA once
CASSQGTGEGSEAFF TGTGCCAGCAGCCAAGGAACAGGGGAAGGGTCTGAAGCTTTCTTT TRBJ1-1 TRBV4-2 TRBD1 NA
CATGNEQFF TGTGCCACCGGTAATGAGCAGTTCTTC TRBJ2-1 TRBV28 NA few
CASSDRWDQPQHF TGTGCCAGCAGTGACAGGTGGGATCAGCCCCAGCATTTT TRBJ1-5 TRBV6-1 NA NA
CASSEETSGTDTQYF TGTGCCAGCAGTGAAGAGACTAGCGGCACAGATACGCAGTATTTT TRBJ2-3 TRBV2 TRBD2 NA
CASSWGSGRPGQETQYF TGTGCCAGCAGCTGGGGTAGCGGGAGGCCGGGGCAAGAGACCCAGTACTTC TRBJ2-5 TRBV7-9 TRBD2 NA
CASSGPLDEQYF TGTGCCAGCAGCGGACCACTCGACGAGCAGTACTTC TRBJ2-7 TRBV6-5 NA NA
CASSDTRGADTQYF TGTGCCAGCAGCGATACAAGGGGCGCAGATACGCAGTATTTT TRBJ2-3 TRBV2 NA NA